These T cell receptor beta chains were read from a single sample in a study of blood T cell repertoires in COVID-19. The protocol was immunoSEQ multiplex PCR, while the TCRdb copy is restricted to in-frame clones and leaves out a portion. The profile covers approximately 300,000 clones, with 85% to 90% appearing a single time and roughly 6.3% taken by the ten largest. The sample taken for sequencing was peripheral blood. These TCRs come from a woman in her forties or fifties with COVID-19, enrolled during active disease. Each CDR3 is given with its conserved first and last residue. A D gene is named only where the DNA matches it firmly. Clone sizes are given selectively: once, few, many, or a class where the clone is expanded.

d_call,clone_size,j_call,v_call,cdr3_aa,cdr3_nt
NA,NA,TRBJ1-1,TRBV19,CASKLSGSLGDTEAFF,TGTGCCAGTAAGCTGTCCGGGAGCTTAGGGGACACTGAAGCTTTCTTT
TRBD1,NA,TRBJ1-6,TRBV3-1/TRBV3-2,CASSLLGQGENSPLHF,TGTGCCAGCAGCCTTCTAGGACAGGGGGAAAACTCACCCCTCCACTTT
NA,NA,TRBJ2-2,TRBV29-1,CSVVDTGGTGELFF,TGCAGCGTTGTGGACACCGGTGGCACCGGGGAGCTGTTTTTT
NA,NA,TRBJ1-5,TRBV6-4,CASRGLLNQPQHF,TGTGCCAGCAGGGGCCTTCTAAATCAGCCCCAGCATTTT
TRBD1,NA,TRBJ1-2,TRBV25-1,CASSEWTRGRYGYTF,TGTGCCAGCAGTGAATGGACCAGGGGGCGGTATGGCTACACCTTC
NA,NA,TRBJ2-2,TRBV7-2,CATRTPPLETGELFF,TGTGCCACCAGGACTCCTCCCTTGGAGACCGGGGAGCTGTTTTTT
TRBD1,few,TRBJ2-1,TRBV24-1,CATGTGSYNEQFF,TGTGCCACCGGGACAGGGTCATACAATGAGCAGTTCTTC
TRBD2,NA,TRBJ2-1,TRBV7-2,CASSSRLAASYNEQFF,TGTGCCAGCAGCTCAAGACTAGCGGCTTCCTACAATGAGCAGTTCTTC
NA,NA,TRBJ2-1,TRBV6-2/TRBV6-3,CASSWRGPYNEQFF,TGTGCCAGTAGTTGGCGGGGCCCCTACAATGAGCAGTTCTTC
TRBD1,NA,TRBJ1-4,TRBV3-1/TRBV3-2,CASRAAPGQGNEKLFF,TGTGCCAGCAGGGCGGCGCCGGGACAGGGGAATGAAAAACTGTTTTTT
NA,once,TRBJ1-4,TRBV30,CAWRQGQPNEKLFF,TGTGCCTGGCGCCAGGGACAACCTAATGAAAAACTGTTTTTT
NA,NA,TRBJ1-4,TRBV5-1,CASSLEPNEKLFF,TGCGCCAGCAGCTTGGAGCCTAATGAAAAACTGTTTTTT
NA,NA,TRBJ2-5,TRBV7-2,CASSVDRGTQYF,TGTGCCAGCAGCGTGGACCGGGGGACCCAGTACTTC
NA,NA,TRBJ1-1,TRBV21-1,CASSKALGGGTVLTEAFF,TGTGCCAGCAGCAAAGCGCTAGGGGGGGGTACGGTTCTCACTGAAGCTTTCTTT
TRBD1,NA,TRBJ2-7,TRBV12-5,CATTPGTGVHEQYF,TGTGCTACTACCCCCGGGACAGGGGTCCACGAGCAGTACTTC
TRBD1,few,TRBJ1-1,TRBV18,CASSPTGGTEAFF,TGTGCCAGCTCACCAACAGGGGGCACTGAAGCTTTCTTT
NA,once,TRBJ2-1,TRBV7-9,CASSLTLAGNEQFF,TGTGCCAGCAGCTTAACCCTGGCAGGGAATGAGCAGTTCTTC
NA,NA,TRBJ2-7,TRBV29-1,CSVEGQSYEQYF,TGCAGCGTTGAGGGGCAGAGCTACGAGCAGTACTTC
NA,few,TRBJ1-6,TRBV27,CASSPGSDNSPLHF,TGTGCCAGCAGCCCGGGATCCGATAATTCACCCCTCCACTTT
TRBD2,NA,TRBJ2-7,TRBV29-1,CSFAGTRSSYEQYF,TGCAGCTTCGCCGGGACTAGGAGCTCCTACGAGCAGTACTTC
NA,NA,TRBJ2-2,TRBV11-2,CASSSPSGSSDTGELFF,TGTGCCAGCAGCTCGCCTTCGGGGAGTTCGGACACCGGGGAGCTGTTTTTT
NA,once,TRBJ1-6,TRBV14,CASSQGEGVPNSPLHF,TGTGCCAGCAGCCAAGGCGAGGGGGTTCCCAATTCACCCCTCCACTTT